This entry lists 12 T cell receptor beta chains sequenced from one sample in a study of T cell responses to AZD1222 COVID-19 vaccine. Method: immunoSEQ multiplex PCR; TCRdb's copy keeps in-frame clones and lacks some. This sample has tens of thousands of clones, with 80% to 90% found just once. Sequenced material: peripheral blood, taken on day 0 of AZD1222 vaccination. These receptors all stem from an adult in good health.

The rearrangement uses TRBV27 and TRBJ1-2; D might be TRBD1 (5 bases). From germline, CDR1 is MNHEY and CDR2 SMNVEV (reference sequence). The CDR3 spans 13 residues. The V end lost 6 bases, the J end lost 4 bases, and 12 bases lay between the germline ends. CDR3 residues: CASSPEGFYGYTF. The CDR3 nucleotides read TGTGCCAGCAGCCCCGAGGGGTTCTATGGCTACACCTTC.

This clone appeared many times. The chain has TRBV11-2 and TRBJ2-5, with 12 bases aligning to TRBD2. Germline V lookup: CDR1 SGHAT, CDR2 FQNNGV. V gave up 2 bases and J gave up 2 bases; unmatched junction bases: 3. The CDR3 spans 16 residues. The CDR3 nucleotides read TGTGCCAGCAGCTTACTAGCGGGGGGGACACAAGAGACCCAGTACTTC. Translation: CASSLLAGGTQETQYF.

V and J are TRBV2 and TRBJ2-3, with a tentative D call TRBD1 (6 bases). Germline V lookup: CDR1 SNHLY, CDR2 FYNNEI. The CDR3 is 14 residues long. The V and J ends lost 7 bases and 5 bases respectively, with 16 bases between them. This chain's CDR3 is CASTLRTAGDTQYF. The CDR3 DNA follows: TGTGCCAGCACCCTCCGGACAGCCGGAGATACGCAGTATTTT.

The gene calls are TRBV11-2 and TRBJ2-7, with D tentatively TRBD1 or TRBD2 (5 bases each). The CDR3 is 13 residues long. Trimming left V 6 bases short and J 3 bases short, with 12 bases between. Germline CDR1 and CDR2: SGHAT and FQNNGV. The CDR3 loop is CASRQGRSYEQYF. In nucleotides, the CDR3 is TGTGCCAGCAGGCAGGGACGGAGCTACGAGCAGTACTTC.

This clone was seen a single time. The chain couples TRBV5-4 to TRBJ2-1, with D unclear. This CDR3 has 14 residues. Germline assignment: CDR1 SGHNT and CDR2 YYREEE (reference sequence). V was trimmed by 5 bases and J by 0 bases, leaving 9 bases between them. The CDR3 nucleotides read TGTGCCAGCAGTCGACCCTCCTCCTACAATGAGCAGTTCTTC. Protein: CASSRPSSYNEQFF.

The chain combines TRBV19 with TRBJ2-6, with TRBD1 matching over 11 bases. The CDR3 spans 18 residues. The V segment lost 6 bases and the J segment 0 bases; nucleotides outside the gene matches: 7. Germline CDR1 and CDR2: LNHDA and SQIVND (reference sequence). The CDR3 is CASSLAGTGGSGANVLTF. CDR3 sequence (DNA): TGTGCCAGTAGCCTCGCGGGGACAGGGGGCTCTGGGGCCAACGTCCTGACTTTC.

In DNA, the CDR3 is TGTGCCAGCAGTTTAGGTGAAAAACTGTTTTTT. It codes for CASSLGEKLFF. The chain carries TRBV12-3 or TRBV12-4 and TRBJ1-4; D gene uncertain. Trimming pared 1 base from V and 7 bases from J, leaving 1 base between. There are 11 residues in the CDR3.

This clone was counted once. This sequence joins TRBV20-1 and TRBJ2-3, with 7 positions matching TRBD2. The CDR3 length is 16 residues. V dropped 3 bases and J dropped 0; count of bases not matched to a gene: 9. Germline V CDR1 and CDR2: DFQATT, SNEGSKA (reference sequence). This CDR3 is CSASPAGTPSTDTQYF. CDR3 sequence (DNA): TGCAGTGCTAGTCCAGCGGGGACCCCTAGCACAGATACGCAGTATTTT.

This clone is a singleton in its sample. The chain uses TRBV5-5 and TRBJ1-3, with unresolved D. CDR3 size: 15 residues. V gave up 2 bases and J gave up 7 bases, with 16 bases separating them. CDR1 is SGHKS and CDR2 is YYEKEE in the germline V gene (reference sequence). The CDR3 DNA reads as TGTGCCAGCAGCTTTGGAGGAACGGAGTGGAACACCATATATTTT. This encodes CASSFGGTEWNTIYF. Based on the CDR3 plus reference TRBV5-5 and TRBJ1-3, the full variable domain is DAGVTQSPTHLIKTRGQQVTLRCSPISGHKSVSWYQQVLGQGPQFIFQYYEKEERGRGNFPDRFSARQFPNYSSELNVNALLLGDSALYLCASSFGGTEWNTIYFGEGSWLTVV.

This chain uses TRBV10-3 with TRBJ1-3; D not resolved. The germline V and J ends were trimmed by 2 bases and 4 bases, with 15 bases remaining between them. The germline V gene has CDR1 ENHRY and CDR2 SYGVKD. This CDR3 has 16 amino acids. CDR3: CAISEMPGYFGNTIYF. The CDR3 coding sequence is TGTGCCATCAGTGAGATGCCGGGTTATTTCGGAAACACCATATATTTT.

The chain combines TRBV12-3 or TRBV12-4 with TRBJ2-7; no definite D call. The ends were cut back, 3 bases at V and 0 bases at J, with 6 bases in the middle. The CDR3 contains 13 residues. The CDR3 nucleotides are TGTGCCAGCAGTTTGACCAGCTCCTACGAGCAGTACTTC. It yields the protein CASSLTSSYEQYF.

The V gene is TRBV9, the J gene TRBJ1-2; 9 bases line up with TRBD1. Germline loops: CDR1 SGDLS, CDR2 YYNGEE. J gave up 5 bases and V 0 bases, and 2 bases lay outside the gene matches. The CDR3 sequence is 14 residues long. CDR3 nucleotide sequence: TGTGCCAGCAGCGTAGGGACAGGGGTTTATGGCTACACCTTC. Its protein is CASSVGTGVYGYTF.